The 2 T cell receptor beta chains in this list originate from one sample, sequenced in a study of tissue T cells after allogeneic stem cell transplantation. Assay: immunoSEQ multiplex PCR; the TCRdb copy retains only in-frame clones and omits some. The profile shows fewer than 20,000 clones, about 70% of them singletons. Material: spleen. These receptors all stem from a female BALB/c mouse in good health. The MHC haplotype of this mouse line is H2-d.

This clone has only a few counts. Gene names refer to mouse genes. With the read ending 1 residue before the CDR3 end, the germline J gene is used to fill in that end. The chain carries TRBV2 and TRBJ2-7, with TRBD2 matching 11 bases. Trimming at V came to 0 bases and at J to 7 bases, leaving 5 bases not matched to a gene. Germline V gene sequence: CDR1 LGHNA, CDR2 YSYQKL. The CDR3 runs to 15 residues. The covered CDR3 bases are TGTGCCAGCAGCCAAGAGGGACTGGGGGCCCTCGAACAGTAC. It specifies CASSQEGLGALEQY. The whole CDR3 reads CASSQEGLGALEQYF.

This clone has more than one count but fewer than ten. Germline and genes here are mouse. The sequenced fragment ends 1 residue before the CDR3 boundary, so the rest is inferred from the germline J gene. The chain carries TRBV13-2 and TRBJ2-7; TRBD2 agrees at 8 bases. The germline gives CDR1 NNHNN, CDR2 SYGAGS (reference sequence). The length of the CDR3 is 16 residues. With 2 bases clipped from V and 0 bases from J, the junction kept 7 bases outside the gene matches. The sequenced CDR3 bases are TGTGCCAGCGGTGAGCGACTGGGGCCGAGCTCCTATGAACAGTAC. Residues: CASGERLGPSSYEQY. The CDR3 in its entirety is CASGERLGPSSYEQYF.